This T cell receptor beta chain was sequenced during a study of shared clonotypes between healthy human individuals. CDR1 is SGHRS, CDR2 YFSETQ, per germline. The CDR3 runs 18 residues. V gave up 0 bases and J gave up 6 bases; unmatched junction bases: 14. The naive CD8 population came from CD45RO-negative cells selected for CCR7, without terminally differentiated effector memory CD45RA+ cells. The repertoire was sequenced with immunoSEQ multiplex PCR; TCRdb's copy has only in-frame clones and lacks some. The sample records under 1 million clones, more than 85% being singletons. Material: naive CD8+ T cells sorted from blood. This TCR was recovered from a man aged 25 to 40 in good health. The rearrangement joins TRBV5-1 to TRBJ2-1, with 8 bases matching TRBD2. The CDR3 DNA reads TGCGCCAGCAGCTTGGGTGCTAGCGGGCTGCTTGCCCGCAATGAGCAGTTCTTC. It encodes CASSLGASGLLARNEQFF.